This T cell receptor beta chain was captured in a study of CD8+ T cells in alopecia areata. Reverse transcribed after extraction, RNA yielded cDNA as the sequencing template. The repertoire was sequenced with immunoSEQ multiplex PCR; TCRdb's copy has only in-frame clones and lacks some. The sample records 100,000 to 150,000 clones, approximately 49% being singletons. A remark on this clone: The identical CDR3 is also encoded by other nucleotide sequences in the sample.

The sequence was obtained from a human donor with alopecia areata. Sequenced here: CD8+ T cells sorted from blood, sampled at week 0.

The CDR3 is CSVEFQVLNYGYTF. DNA of the CDR3: TGCAGCGTTGAATTTCAGGTCCTTAACTATGGCTACACCTTC. The V and J genes are TRBV29-1 and TRBJ1-2, with no clear D. Germline V gene sequence: CDR1 SQVTM, CDR2 ANQGSEA. This CDR3 is built from 14 residues. With 2 bases removed from V and 1 base from J, the gap between germline ends came to 11 bases.